This T cell receptor (beta chain) was sequenced for a study of OX40 agonist ivuxolimab in advanced cancers. Study summary: Patients were infused with ivuxolimab every 2 weeks at 0.01 to 10 mg/kg. Partial responses were observed in three patients, of whom one had hepatocellular carcinoma and two had cutaneous melanoma.

Study-wide findings and caveats: Expanded peripheral T cells had an undetermined antigen specificity. With doses of 0.1 to 3.0 mg/kg, CD4+ and CD8+ blood T cells had undergone clonal expansion by week 6.

This CDR3 is 13 amino acids long. V was cut by 0 bases and J by 6 bases, with 8 bases left in between. Per germline, CDR1 SGHRS and CDR2 YFSETQ. As for this clone: Its antigen remains unknown.

Profiling relied on immunoSEQ multiplex PCR, and the TCRdb table lists in-frame clones only, not all of them. The sample carries around 63,000 clones, 75% to 85% recorded once. Sequences were derived from CD4+ or CD8+ T cells sorted from blood, sampled in a trial of the OX40 agonist ivuxolimab. This TCR came from an adult with an advanced solid tumor such as melanoma, head and neck, liver or kidney cancer. This chain connects TRBV5-1 to TRBJ2-3, with D maybe TRBD2 (5 bases). CDR3 in amino acids: CASSLELGDTQYF. The CDR3 bases are TGCGCCAGCAGCTTGGAACTAGGGGATACGCAGTATTTT.